This T cell receptor (beta chain) emerged from a study of shared clonotypes between healthy human individuals. Study overall: Those who served as donors were a couple of women and a few men between the ages of 18 and 49.

This clone was counted a single time. Naivety among CD8 cells was defined by CD45RO negativity and positive CCR7 selection, thereby excluding terminally differentiated effector memory CD45RA+ cells. All participating donors were Caucasian adults from Nashville, Tennessee. An even split of each subset's genomic DNA across several immunoSEQ plates was performed. In the source study's methods: Owing to the provision of junction-only sequences devoid of quality scores by immunoSEQ, filtering differed. The assay was immunoSEQ multiplex PCR, and TCRdb's table has in-frame clones only and misses some. D and trimming were read from the DNA, whereas the V and J calls and clone size are those reported in that table. Among 1.5 million to 2.5 million clones listed, about 95% were seen once. The sequencing input was naive CD8+ T cells sorted from blood. The TCR was taken from a man younger than 30 in good health.

The CDR3 protein is CASSLGGLHYEQYF. The CDR3 DNA reads as TGTGCCAGCAGCTTGGGGGGACTTCACTACGAGCAGTACTTC. V is TRBV5-6 and J is TRBJ2-7; D is perhaps TRBD2 (6 bases). Germline lookup yields CDR1 SGHDT and CDR2 YYEEEE. The CDR3 length is 14 residues. Trimming removed 0 bases from V and 3 bases from J, with 10 bases in between.